Following are 23 T cell receptor beta chains from one sample sequenced in a study of T-cell memory formation after mild COVID-19. Using its own MiXCR run on the 5' RACE reads, TCRdb lists one record per CDR3 protein. The sample lists 400,000 or so distinct CDR3 sequences; 15% to 25% were seen once. Material for sequencing was PBMCs or a T cell subset sorted from them (not recorded which). The receptor source for this set is an adult woman who had mild COVID-19 (a few samples of this study predate the infection). Cell type and time point are not known.

The chain joins TRBV20-1 to TRBJ1-1; 8 bases fit TRBD1. This CDR3 spans 18 amino acids. V shed 0 bases and J 5 bases; nucleotides not matched to a gene: 17. CDR1 is DFQATT, CDR2 SNEGSKA, per germline (reference sequence). For the CDR3, the DNA is TGCAGTGCTAGAGATACCCTGGACAGGGCATTGAGATCGACTGAAGCTTTCTTT. This sequence encodes CSARDTLDRALRSTEAFF.

The chain has TRBV2 and TRBJ2-2; D gene unclear. The V end lost 8 bases, the J end lost 3 bases, and 7 bases lay between the germline ends. Germline V gene sequence: CDR1 SNHLY, CDR2 FYNNEI. CDR3 length equals 12 residues. The CDR3 loop reads CASLAYTGELFF. Here the CDR3 DNA reads TGTGCCAGCCTCGCATACACCGGGGAGCTGTTTTTT.

By proportion, this clonotype is large. This chain links TRBV7-3 with TRBJ2-3; no reliable D call. Trimming shortened V by 0 bases and J by 2 bases, and 9 bases separated the two germline ends. The CDR3 consists of 15 residues. Germline CDR1 reads SGHTA; CDR2 reads FQGTGA. In DNA, the CDR3 is TGTGCCAGCAGCTTAACGGGTAGCCACACAGATACGCAGTATTTT. It codes for CASSLTGSHTDTQYF.

This clonotype occurred a few times. The genes are TRBV7-3 and TRBJ2-7; TRBD1 matches 7 bases. The germline V gene has CDR1 SGHTA and CDR2 FQGTGA. V was pared by 5 bases and J by 7 bases, with 11 bases of the junction left unmatched. The CDR3 consists of 14 residues. Here the CDR3 reads CASSRWGQSQEQYF. In DNA, the CDR3 is TGTGCCAGCAGCCGATGGGGACAGTCGCAGGAGCAGTACTTC.

This clonotype has a handful of counts. The V gene is TRBV24-1, the J gene TRBJ2-3, with 11 nucleotides matching TRBD1. Germline CDR1 KGHDR, CDR2 SFDVKD. Trimming cost V 4 bases and J 6 bases; bases outside gene matches: 8. The CDR3 consists of 16 residues. The CDR3 coding sequence is TGTGCCACCAGTGAGGCCGGGACAGGGGGAATGGATACGCAGTATTTT. This gives the protein CATSEAGTGGMDTQYF.

This clonotype was recorded many times. The chain employs TRBV12-3 or TRBV12-4 and TRBJ2-1; D is uncertain. The CDR3 contains 12 residues. Deletions cut 6 bases from V and 5 bases from J, with 8 bases between. CDR3 sequence reads: CASSLLDNEQFF. The CDR3, as DNA: TGTGCCAGCAGCCTCTTAGACAATGAGCAGTTCTTC.

This clonotype was counted only a few times. V gene TRBV4-2 combines with J gene TRBJ2-7; 7 bases are shared with TRBD2. The CDR3 is 16 residues long. Germline lookup yields CDR1 LGHNA and CDR2 YNFKEQ. J was trimmed by 3 bases and V by 0 bases; bases with no gene match: 8. As DNA, the CDR3 is TGTGCCAGCAGCCAAGAATTTGGAGCGGGAAACTACGAGCAGTACTTC. Amino acids: CASSQEFGAGNYEQYF.

Notes on this clonotype: This may be a read error: a much more frequent sequence differs by one nucleotide. The chain combines TRBV4-1 with TRBJ2-3; either TRBD1 or TRBD2 may supply D (6 bases each). This CDR3 region has 14 residues. Per the germline V gene, CDR1 is MGHRA and CDR2 is YSYEKL. CDR3 protein: CASSQARGADTKYF. The DNA of the CDR3 is TGCGCCAGCAGCCAAGCGAGGGGGGCAGATACGAAGTATTTT.

The chain employs TRBV7-9 and TRBJ2-3; D possibly matches TRBD1 or TRBD2 (6 bases each). This CDR3 region has 20 residues. V lost 4 bases and J 0 bases, leaving 26 bases between the germline ends. Germline V gene data show CDR1 as SEHNR and CDR2 as FQNEAQ (reference sequence). This chain's CDR3 is CASSSPGAAANELSTDTQYF. CDR3 coding DNA: TGTGCCAGCAGCTCCCCGGGGGCGGCTGCAAATGAACTAAGCACAGATACGCAGTATTTT.

This clonotype occurred a few times. The V and J genes are TRBV20-1 and TRBJ1-4; the D gene is possibly TRBD1 (5 bases). Germline V gene data show CDR1 as DFQATT and CDR2 as SNEGSKA (reference sequence). The CDR3 loop spans 13 amino acids. Trimming removed 3 bases at V and 6 bases at J, with 11 bases between. The CDR3 sequence is CSARRGGYEKLFF. CDR3 in DNA: TGCAGTGCTAGGCGGGGGGGATATGAAAAACTGTTTTTT.

This clonotype was counted between two and nine times. This sequence joins TRBV12-3 or TRBV12-4 and TRBJ2-2, with 7 nucleotides matching TRBD2. This CDR3 region has 14 residues. Trimming cost V 5 bases and J 3 bases; bases outside gene matches: 3. CDR3 DNA: TGTGCCAGCAGTCCGGGGGGATACACCGGGGAGCTGTTTTTT. Its protein is CASSPGGYTGELFF.

V and J are TRBV20-1 and TRBJ2-7; 8 bases line up with TRBD1. J lost 6 bases, V lost 0 bases, and 13 bases had no gene match. Germline CDR1 is DFQATT and CDR2 is SNEGSKA (reference sequence). The CDR3 is made up of 16 amino acids. The CDR3 reads CSARDRDRHRTSEQYF. DNA of the CDR3: TGCAGTGCTAGAGACCGGGACAGGCATAGAACTAGCGAGCAGTACTTC.

This clonotype was detected ten times or more. This chain joins TRBV12-3 or TRBV12-4 and TRBJ2-1; no clear D gene. Trimming removed 3 bases from V and 4 bases from J, with 10 bases in between. There are 14 residues in the CDR3. CDR3 DNA sequence: TGTGCCAGCAGTTTTGGAGCCCTTTACAATGAGCAGTTCTTC. Translation gives CASSFGALYNEQFF.

This clonotype occurred a few times. The chain couples TRBV10-3 to TRBJ2-7, with D perhaps matching TRBD1 or TRBD2 (5 bases each). CDR1 ENHRY and CDR2 SYGVKD come from the germline V gene. Trimming cost V 3 bases and J 3 bases, with 9 bases left between them. The CDR3 consists of 13 residues. The CDR3 coding sequence is TGTGCCATCAGTGATGGGGACGGCTACGAGCAGTACTTC. As protein: CAISDGDGYEQYF.

This clonotype was picked up a small number of times. The V gene is TRBV7-8, the J gene TRBJ2-5; no clear D gene. CDR3 length: 14 amino acids. Deletions cut 5 bases from V and 1 base from J, with 11 bases between. Germline lookup yields CDR1 SGHVS and CDR2 FQNEAQ. CDR3 DNA: TGTGCCAGCAGCCCCAGGACCCTCCAAGAGACCCAGTACTTC. It encodes CASSPRTLQETQYF.

This clonotype occurred a few times. V gene TRBV12-3 or TRBV12-4 combines with J gene TRBJ2-3, with 13 bases lining up with TRBD2. The J segment lost 4 bases and the V segment lost 3 bases, leaving 1 base of the junction unmatched. The CDR3 is 15 amino acids. The CDR3 DNA reads as TGTGCCAGCAGTTTTACTAGCGGGAGGGCAGATACGCAGTATTTT. It codes for CASSFTSGRADTQYF.

This clonotype was seen ten or more times. The rearrangement joins TRBV2 to TRBJ2-4, with a tentative D call TRBD2 (6 bases). The CDR3 contains 15 residues. Deletions cut 11 bases from V and 0 bases from J, with 17 bases between. CDR1 is SNHLY and CDR2 is FYNNEI in the germline V gene. In nucleotides, the CDR3 is TGTGCCGTACAACCGGGACTTGGAGCCAAAAACATTCAGTACTTC. It is translated as CAVQPGLGAKNIQYF.

This clonotype was observed a handful of times. This chain joins TRBV12-3 or TRBV12-4 and TRBJ2-4; D not resolved. CDR3 length equals 12 residues. The V gene lost 2 bases and the J gene lost 9 bases, with 8 bases spanning the gap. DNA for the CDR3: TGTGCCAGCAGTTTACGCGCAGTCATTCAGTACTTC. Protein: CASSLRAVIQYF.

The rearrangement uses TRBV19 and TRBJ2-5; 7 bases are a match to TRBD1. This CDR3 is 14 amino acids long. The junction had 11 bases not matched to a gene; V was cut back by 7 bases and J by 6 bases. CDR1 is LNHDA, CDR2 SQIVND, per germline (reference sequence). CDR3 loop: CASTKQGSGQTQYF. CDR3 in DNA: TGTGCCAGTACCAAACAGGGGTCGGGGCAGACCCAGTACTTC.

CDR3 in DNA: TGTGCCAGCAGTTACCAGGGGGTTGTGCCCAATGAGCAGTTCTTC. Amino acid sequence: CASSYQGVVPNEQFF. The chain couples TRBV6-5 to TRBJ2-1; TRBD1 agrees at 7 bases. The CDR3 runs to 15 residues. Trimming took 2 bases from V and 6 from J; bases not matched to a gene: 7. The V gene's germline CDR1 is MNHEY and CDR2 SVGAGI.

This chain links TRBV10-3 with TRBJ1-5; 7 nucleotides agree with TRBD1. This CDR3 region has 15 residues. Germline values: CDR1 ENHRY, CDR2 SYGVKD. The trim removed 6 bases at V and 7 bases at J, leaving 12 bases unmatched. This CDR3 is CAISPTGALGQPQHF. CDR3 coding DNA: TGTGCCATCAGCCCCACAGGGGCCCTGGGGCAGCCCCAGCATTTT.

The chain uses TRBV15 and TRBJ1-5; 8 bases line up with TRBD1. There are 16 residues in the CDR3. Germline loops: CDR1 LNHNV, CDR2 YYDKDF (reference sequence). The trim removed 1 base at V and 5 bases at J, leaving 7 bases unmatched. The CDR3 DNA sequence: TGTGCCACCAGCAGAGGACAAGGACAGGGAGATCAGCCCCAGCATTTT. Its translation: CATSRGQGQGDQPQHF.

The rearrangement uses TRBV29-1 and TRBJ2-7, with D possibly matching TRBD1 (7 bases). The CDR3 runs 14 residues. The germline V and J ends were trimmed by 7 bases and 6 bases, with 22 bases remaining between them. Germline values: CDR1 SQVTM, CDR2 ANQGSEA. The CDR3 DNA follows: TGCAGCGGCTGGGGGCAGGGGGGAATAGGCGAGCAGTACTTC. It specifies CSGWGQGGIGEQYF.